A single sample is the source of the 3 T cell receptor beta chains below, sequenced in a study of cytomegalovirus exposure and HLA in healthy donors. The primer mix had 60 Vbeta and 13 Jbeta primers. Using immunoSEQ multiplex PCR, the repertoire was profiled, and TCRdb retains in-frame clones only, with some absent. This sample has about 250,000 clones, with around 78% found just once. Input material: PBMCs. The receptors were sampled from a boy aged 5-17 years in good health and CMV-seronegative.

This clone was counted once. DNA for the CDR3: TGTGCCAGCACCAAGACGGGGGGGGGTCGGGATACGCAGTATTTT. This sequence encodes CASTKTGGGRDTQYF. The chain couples TRBV11-3 to TRBJ2-3, with 8 bases that match TRBD2. J was trimmed by 6 bases and V by 7 bases; bases with no gene match: 12. There are 15 residues in the CDR3. CDR1 and CDR2 (germline): SGHNT, YENEEA.

Only one count was recorded for this clone. The chain carries TRBV9 and TRBJ2-6, with D maybe TRBD1 (6 bases). Trimming stripped 0 bases from V and 0 bases from J, with 13 bases between. Germline CDR1 reads SGDLS; CDR2 reads YYNGEE. The CDR3 spans 18 residues. The CDR3 here is CASSVEAGVISGANVLTF. Here the CDR3 DNA reads TGTGCCAGCAGCGTAGAGGCAGGGGTCATCTCTGGGGCCAACGTCCTGACTTTC.

The gene calls are TRBV7-8 and TRBJ1-4, with no clear D. Trimming cost V 1 base and J 0 bases, with 6 bases left between them. The CDR3 is made up of 15 amino acids. Germline V gives CDR1 SGHVS, CDR2 FQNEAQ. The CDR3: CASSLGSATNEKLFF. CDR3 DNA sequence: TGTGCCAGCAGCTTAGGTAGCGCAACTAATGAAAAACTGTTTTTT.